Below, 28 T cell receptor beta chains from the same sample are listed, as sequenced in a study of blood T cell repertoires in COVID-19 (dated by TCRdb to 2018 to 2020). Library construction relied on the immunoSEQ multiplex PCR assay. This immuneACCESS table, as held by TCRdb, lists in-frame sequences with V and J called but not all clones. Of the missing ones, under half trace to an unresolved V gene in checked studies; the others have no known cause. The sample contains roughly 200,000 clones, 89% of them found a single time. The ten largest clones add up to less than 4% of the sample. Material: PBMCs or T cells enriched from blood (not recorded which). These receptors were obtained from a woman aged 30 to 39 with acute COVID-19.

The chain couples TRBV4-1 to TRBJ1-1; D is unclear. V was trimmed by 1 base and J by 0 bases, leaving 9 bases between them. This CDR3 contains 15 residues. Germline assignment: CDR1 MGHRA and CDR2 YSYEKL. The chain's CDR3 is CASSQVRFMNTEAFF. CDR3 in DNA: TGCGCCAGCAGCCAAGTGAGATTCATGAACACTGAAGCTTTCTTT.

The rearrangement links TRBV6-2 or TRBV6-3 to TRBJ2-3; D call uncertain. Trimming left V 6 bases short and J 4 bases short, with 11 bases between. CDR1 is MNHEY, CDR2 SVGEGT, per germline. There are 13 residues in the CDR3. This chain's CDR3 is CASSRREADTQYF. CDR3 in DNA: TGTGCCAGCAGCCGGAGAGAGGCAGATACGCAGTATTTT.

The chain couples TRBV25-1 to TRBJ1-2; no firm D call. Looked up from germline, CDR1 is MGHDK and CDR2 is SYGVNS. This CDR3 contains 14 residues. V lost 0 bases and J lost 8, with 13 bases in between. CDR3: CASSEYGRETGYTF. The CDR3, as DNA: TGTGCCAGCAGTGAATACGGTAGGGAGACCGGCTACACCTTC.

The rearrangement uses TRBV28 and TRBJ1-3; maybe TRBD1 (5 bases). V lost 5 bases and J lost 1, with 9 bases in between. Germline CDR1 is MDHEN and CDR2 is SYDVKM. The CDR3 runs 14 residues. CDR3 loop: CASSPGRSGNTIYF. CDR3 coding DNA: TGTGCCAGCAGTCCAGGGCGGTCTGGAAACACCATATATTTT.

The J gene is TRBJ1-2, the V gene TRBV7-8; 7 bases line up with TRBD1. Germline trimming cut 4 bases from V and 1 base from J; bases unmatched to any gene: 6. Germline CDR1 and CDR2: SGHVS and FQNEAQ. The CDR3 has 15 amino acids. CDR3 sequence reads: CASSSSGGLNYGYTF. CDR3 DNA: TGTGCCAGCAGCTCCTCAGGGGGTCTTAACTATGGCTACACCTTC.

The chain is built from TRBV7-9 and TRBJ2-3; 9 bases match TRBD1. This CDR3 is 17 amino acids long. Per the germline V gene, CDR1 is SEHNR and CDR2 is FQNEAQ (reference sequence). J gave up 3 bases and V 5 bases, and 12 bases lay outside the gene matches. This CDR3 reads CASSPPPGQGFTDTQYF. CDR3 DNA: TGTGCCAGCAGCCCGCCACCGGGACAGGGATTTACAGATACGCAGTATTTT.

The chain recombines TRBV7-8 with TRBJ2-7, with TRBD2 as a possible D gene (5 bases). Germline V gene lookup returns CDR1 SGHVS and CDR2 FQNEAQ. This CDR3 has 14 amino acids. V lost 5 bases and J 0 bases, leaving 11 bases between the germline ends. In DNA form, the CDR3 reads TGTGCCAGCAGCGGAGGAACAAACTCCTACGAGCAGTACTTC. As protein: CASSGGTNSYEQYF.

The CDR3 nucleotides read TGTGCCAGCAGCCTCGGTCTGAACAATCAGCCCCAGCATTTT. Its translation: CASSLGLNNQPQHF. This chain connects TRBV3-1 (or the pseudogene TRBV3-2) to TRBJ1-5; no clear D. The CDR3 length is 14 residues. Trimming removed 4 bases at V and 3 bases at J, with 10 bases between. Germline CDR1 reads LGHDT; CDR2 reads YNNKEL (reference sequence).

The table lists this clone with a count of one. This chain joins TRBV6-5 and TRBJ2-3, with D uncertain. CDR3 length equals 11 residues. Trimming pared 4 bases from V and 15 bases from J, leaving 14 bases between. From germline, CDR1 is MNHEY and CDR2 SVGAGI. Here the CDR3 reads CASSSMSRVYF. CDR3 nucleotide sequence: TGTGCCAGCAGTTCAATGAGCCGGGTTTATTTT.

The chain combines TRBV28 with TRBJ1-2, with TRBD1 as a possible D gene (6 bases). The germline V gene has CDR1 MDHEN and CDR2 SYDVKM. Trimming pared 5 bases from V and 12 bases from J, leaving 13 bases between. CDR3 size: 11 residues. CDR3 region: CASSRTGTHTF. The CDR3 DNA reads TGTGCCAGCAGTAGAACAGGGACACACACCTTC.

The chain employs TRBV19 and TRBJ1-6; 9 bases fit TRBD1. Trimming cost V 6 bases and J 9 bases; bases outside gene matches: 6. CDR3 length equals 14 residues. Germline-derived CDR1 and CDR2 are LNHDA and SQIVND (reference sequence). CDR3 sequence: CASSPGTGTSPLHF. DNA for the CDR3: TGTGCCAGTAGCCCCGGGACAGGGACTTCACCCCTCCACTTT.

The chain carries TRBV27 and TRBJ1-4, with 8 bases matching TRBD1. V trimming: 2 bases; J trimming: 8 bases; junction bases outside the gene matches: 19. The germline V gene encodes CDR1 MNHEY and CDR2 SMNVEV (reference sequence). CDR3 length equals 19 residues. CDR3 in DNA: TGTGCCAGCAGTTTAGTTGGCCGGGGCCAGGGGGCATCTGGAGAAAAACTGTTTTTT. It specifies CASSLVGRGQGASGEKLFF.

The rearrangement uses TRBV23-1 and TRBJ1-6; D is uncertain. TRBV23-1 is flagged as an ORF with uncertain function. Trimming left V 3 bases short and J 1 base short, with 7 bases between. CDR3 length: 15 amino acids. This chain's CDR3 is CASSHEVSYNSPLHF. The DNA for the CDR3 is TGCGCCAGCAGTCACGAGGTGTCCTATAATTCACCCCTCCACTTT.

This clone was observed once. The V call is TRBV29-1, the J call TRBJ2-3; TRBD2 matches at 13 bases. J lost 5 bases, V lost 4 bases, and 9 bases had no gene match. CDR3 length: 16 amino acids. CDR1 is SQVTM and CDR2 is ANQGSEA in the germline V gene. The CDR3 spells CSVGPTSGGAKDTQYF. The DNA for the CDR3 is TGCAGCGTTGGCCCAACTAGCGGGGGGGCGAAAGATACGCAGTATTTT.

The chain recombines TRBV28 with TRBJ1-4, with a possible D match to TRBD1 (6 bases). CDR1 and CDR2 from the germline V gene are MDHEN and SYDVKM. This CDR3 region has 14 residues. V was trimmed by 4 bases and J by 6 bases, leaving 12 bases between them. The CDR3 here is CASSYRVRDEKLFF. CDR3 sequence (DNA): TGTGCCAGCAGTTACAGGGTGAGGGATGAAAAACTGTTTTTT.

The chain links TRBV19 to TRBJ1-3; D perhaps matches TRBD1 (5 bases). CDR1 is LNHDA, CDR2 SQIVND, per germline (reference sequence). V gave up 6 bases and J gave up 0 bases, with 12 bases separating them. This CDR3 has 15 residues. This CDR3 is CASRDGGISGNTIYF. In DNA form, the CDR3 reads TGTGCCAGTAGGGACGGGGGAATCTCTGGAAACACCATATATTTT.

V and J are TRBV5-5 and TRBJ1-5; possibly TRBD1 for D (5 bases). Between the trimmed V and J ends, which lost 0 bases and 0 bases, there was a span of 7 bases. Germline CDR1 and CDR2: SGHKS and YYEKEE (reference sequence). The CDR3 sequence is 15 residues long. CDR3 residues: CASSLGQGSNQPQHF. CDR3 nucleotide sequence: TGTGCCAGCAGCTTGGGCCAGGGTAGCAATCAGCCCCAGCATTTT.

The chain combines TRBV9 with TRBJ1-2, with D hard to call. V lost 3 bases to trimming and J lost 8 bases, with 20 bases between them. This CDR3 spans 15 amino acids. Germline CDR1 SGDLS, CDR2 YYNGEE. The CDR3 DNA follows: TGTGCCAGCAGCGATGCTACCGGAAGAGACAAGGGCTACACCTTC. This encodes CASSDATGRDKGYTF.

Points on this clone: This specimen includes other DNA sequences encoding the same CDR3. This chain joins TRBV7-9 and TRBJ1-2, with D unresolved. CDR3 size: 14 residues. Trimming removed 1 base from V and 0 bases from J, with 6 bases in between. Germline V gene sequence: CDR1 SEHNR, CDR2 FQNEAQ (reference sequence). CDR3 sequence: CASSLVVANYGYTF. The CDR3 DNA follows: TGTGCCAGCAGCTTAGTTGTAGCTAACTATGGCTACACCTTC.

The chain couples TRBV6-5 to TRBJ1-1; no clear D gene. CDR3 size: 14 residues. V gave up 6 bases and J gave up 3 bases, with 14 bases separating them. The germline V gene encodes CDR1 MNHEY and CDR2 SVGAGI. CDR3 in amino acids: CASSPVRVHTEAFF. DNA for the CDR3: TGTGCCAGCAGCCCGGTGAGGGTTCACACTGAAGCTTTCTTT.

The chain carries TRBV7-9 and TRBJ1-4; 8 bases agree with TRBD1. V lost 3 bases and J lost 7; bases outside the gene matches: 4. This CDR3 has 14 residues. Germline CDR1 SEHNR, CDR2 FQNEAQ (reference sequence). CDR3 DNA: TGTGCCAGCAGCTTCGGACAGGGTTCTGAAAAACTGTTTTTT. Protein sequence: CASSFGQGSEKLFF.

The J gene is TRBJ1-1, the V gene TRBV30; D gene uncertain. Germline V gives CDR1 GTSNPN, CDR2 SVGIG (reference sequence). The germline V and J ends were trimmed by 6 bases and 0 bases, with 11 bases remaining between them. This CDR3 has 13 residues. CDR3: CACSRSMNTEAFF. CDR3 sequence (DNA): TGTGCCTGTAGTAGGAGCATGAACACTGAAGCTTTCTTT.

The sample holds one count of this clone. The chain uses TRBV7-9 and TRBJ2-2; 9 positions agree with TRBD1. Germline assignment: CDR1 SEHNR and CDR2 FQNEAQ (reference sequence). The CDR3 is 17 residues long. The V segment lost 2 bases and the J segment 1 base; nucleotides outside the gene matches: 5. CDR3 region: CASSLLPGQGNTGELFF. Written as DNA, the CDR3 is TGTGCCAGCAGCTTACTTCCGGGACAGGGGAACACCGGGGAGCTGTTTTTT.

V is TRBV18 and J is TRBJ1-1; perhaps TRBD1 as D (6 bases). The germline V gene has CDR1 KGHSH and CDR2 LQKENI. V was clipped by 3 bases and J by 1 base, with 12 bases between them. The CDR3 covers 15 residues. CDR3 coding DNA: TGTGCCAGCTCACCCCGCCGGGACACGAACACTGAAGCTTTCTTT. Residues: CASSPRRDTNTEAFF. Drawing the rest from reference TRBV18 and TRBJ1-1, the complete variable domain is NAGVMQNPRHLVRRRGQEARLRCSPMKGHSHVYWYRQLPEEGLKFMVYLQKENIIDESGMPKERFSAEFPKEGPSILRIQQVVRGDSAAYFCASSPRRDTNTEAFFGQGTRLTVV.

The J gene is TRBJ1-1, the V gene TRBV7-2; 7 positions agree with TRBD1. Per the germline V gene, CDR1 is SGHTA and CDR2 is FQGNSA. V gave up 1 base and J gave up 8 bases; unmatched junction bases: 4. This CDR3 comprises 13 residues. CDR3 in amino acids: CASSLDRGVEAFF. The CDR3 nucleotides are TGTGCCAGCAGCTTAGACAGGGGAGTAGAAGCTTTCTTT.

The V call is TRBV25-1, the J call TRBJ2-1; 7 bases agree with TRBD1. CDR3 length: 14 residues. The V gene end was trimmed by 6 bases and the J gene end by 2 bases; junction bases not matched to a gene: 4. CDR1 and CDR2 from the germline V gene are MGHDK and SYGVNS. CDR3 sequence reads: CASSRQGTYNEQFF. The CDR3 region has the DNA TGTGCCAGCAGCCGACAGGGTACCTACAATGAGCAGTTCTTC.

The CDR3 sequence: CATSEVGGNQPQHF. The CDR3, as DNA: TGTGCCACCAGTGAGGTGGGAGGCAATCAGCCCCAGCATTTT. V is TRBV24-1 and J is TRBJ1-5; D gene uncertain. This CDR3 region has 14 residues. V lost 4 bases to trimming and J lost 2 bases, with 8 bases between them. CDR1 is KGHDR, CDR2 SFDVKD, per germline.

The CDR3 nucleotides are TGTGCCAGCTCCCGTGACAGGCTTAATTCACCCCTCCACTTT. Its translation is CASSRDRLNSPLHF. The rearrangement joins TRBV3-1 (or the pseudogene TRBV3-2) to TRBJ1-6; maybe TRBD1 (6 bases). V lost 8 bases to trimming and J lost 6 bases, with 14 bases between them. This CDR3 has 14 residues. CDR1 is LGHDT, CDR2 YNNKEL, per germline (reference sequence).